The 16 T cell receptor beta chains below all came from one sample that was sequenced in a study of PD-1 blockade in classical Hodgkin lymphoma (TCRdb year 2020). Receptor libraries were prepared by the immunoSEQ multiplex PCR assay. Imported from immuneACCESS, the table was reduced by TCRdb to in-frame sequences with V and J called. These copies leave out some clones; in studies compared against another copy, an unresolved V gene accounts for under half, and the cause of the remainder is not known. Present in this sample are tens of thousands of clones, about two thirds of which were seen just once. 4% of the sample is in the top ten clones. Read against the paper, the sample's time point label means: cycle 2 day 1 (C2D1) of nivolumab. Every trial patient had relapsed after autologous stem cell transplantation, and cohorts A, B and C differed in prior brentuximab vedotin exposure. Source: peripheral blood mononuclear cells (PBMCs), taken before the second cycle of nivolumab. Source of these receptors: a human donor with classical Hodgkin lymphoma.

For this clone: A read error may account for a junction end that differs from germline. The CDR3 sequence: CASSQDGTGGPRDF. DNA of the CDR3: TGTGCCAGCAGCCAGGACGGGACAGGCGGACCTCGGGATTTT. The chain has TRBV14 and TRBJ1-4, with 8 bases identical to TRBD1. This CDR3 comprises 14 residues. CDR1 and CDR2 (germline): SGHDN, FVKESK.

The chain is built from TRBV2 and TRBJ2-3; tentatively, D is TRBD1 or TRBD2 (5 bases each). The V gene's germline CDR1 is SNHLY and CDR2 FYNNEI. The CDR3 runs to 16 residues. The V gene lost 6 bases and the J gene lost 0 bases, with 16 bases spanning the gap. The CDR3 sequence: CASSKEGTLSTDTQYF. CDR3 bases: TGTGCCAGCAGCAAAGAGGGGACCCTGAGCACAGATACGCAGTATTTT.

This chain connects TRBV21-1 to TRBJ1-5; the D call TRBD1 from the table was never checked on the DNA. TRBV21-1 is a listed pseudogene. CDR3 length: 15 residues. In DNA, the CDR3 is TGTGCCAGCAGCAAAGCAAGGACAGGGCGGCAGCCCCAGCATTTT. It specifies CASSKARTGRQPQHF.

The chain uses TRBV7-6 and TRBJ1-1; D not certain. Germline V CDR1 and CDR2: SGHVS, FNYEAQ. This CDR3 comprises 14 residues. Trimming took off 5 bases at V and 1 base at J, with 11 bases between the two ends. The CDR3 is CASSISRGNTEAFF. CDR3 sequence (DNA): TGTGCCAGCAGCATTTCCCGGGGGAACACTGAAGCTTTCTTT.

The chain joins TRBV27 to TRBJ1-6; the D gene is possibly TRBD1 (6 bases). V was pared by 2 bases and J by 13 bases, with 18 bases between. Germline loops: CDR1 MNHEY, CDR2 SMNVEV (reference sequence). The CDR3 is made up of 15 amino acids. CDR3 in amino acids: CASSLMDTGLRPLHF. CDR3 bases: TGTGCCAGCAGTTTAATGGATACAGGGCTAAGGCCCCTCCACTTT.

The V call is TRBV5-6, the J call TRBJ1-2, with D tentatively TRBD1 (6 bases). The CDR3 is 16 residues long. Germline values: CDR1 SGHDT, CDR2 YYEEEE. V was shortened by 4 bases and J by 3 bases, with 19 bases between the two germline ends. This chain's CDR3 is CASSIRPGAGDYGYTF. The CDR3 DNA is TGTGCCAGCAGCATACGACCGGGGGCGGGGGACTATGGCTACACCTTC.

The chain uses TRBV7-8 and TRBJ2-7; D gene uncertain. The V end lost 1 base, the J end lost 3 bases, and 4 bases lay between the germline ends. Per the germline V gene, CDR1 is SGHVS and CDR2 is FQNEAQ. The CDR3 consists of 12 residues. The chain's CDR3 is CASSLGSYEQYF. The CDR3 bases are TGTGCCAGCAGCTTAGGGAGCTACGAGCAGTACTTC.

The CDR3 DNA follows: TGTGCCAGCGGGCTAGCGGGTGATACGCAGTATTTT. Its translation is CASGLAGDTQYF. V is TRBV7-2 and J is TRBJ2-3; 8 nucleotides match TRBD2. Looked up from germline, CDR1 is SGHTA and CDR2 is FQGNSA. V was clipped by 8 bases and J by 6 bases; unmatched bases: 4. This CDR3 comprises 12 residues.

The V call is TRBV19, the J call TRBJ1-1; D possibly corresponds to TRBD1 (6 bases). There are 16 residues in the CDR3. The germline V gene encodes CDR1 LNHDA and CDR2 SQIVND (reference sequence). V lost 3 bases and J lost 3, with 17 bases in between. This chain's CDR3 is CASSIRTDGGDTEAFF. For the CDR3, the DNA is TGTGCCAGTAGTATCAGGACAGACGGTGGGGACACTGAAGCTTTCTTT.

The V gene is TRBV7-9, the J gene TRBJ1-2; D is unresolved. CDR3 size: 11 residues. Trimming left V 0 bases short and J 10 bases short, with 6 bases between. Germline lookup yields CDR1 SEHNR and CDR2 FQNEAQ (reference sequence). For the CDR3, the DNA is TGTGCCAGCAGCTTAGCGACAATCTACACCTTC. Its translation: CASSLATIYTF.

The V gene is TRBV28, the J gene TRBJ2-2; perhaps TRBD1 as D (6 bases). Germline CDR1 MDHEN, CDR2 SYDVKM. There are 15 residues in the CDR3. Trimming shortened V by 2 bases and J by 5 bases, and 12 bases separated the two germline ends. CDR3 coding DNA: TGTGCCAGCAGTTTAGGGGGCGATTGGACCGGGGAGCTGTTTTTT. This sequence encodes CASSLGGDWTGELFF.

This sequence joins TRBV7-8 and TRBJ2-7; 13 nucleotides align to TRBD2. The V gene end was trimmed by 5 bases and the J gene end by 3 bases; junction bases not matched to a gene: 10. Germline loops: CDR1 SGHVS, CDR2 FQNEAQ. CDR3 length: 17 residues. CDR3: CASSPGTSGTYSYEQYF. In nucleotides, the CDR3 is TGTGCCAGCAGCCCAGGGACTAGCGGGACCTATAGCTACGAGCAGTACTTC.

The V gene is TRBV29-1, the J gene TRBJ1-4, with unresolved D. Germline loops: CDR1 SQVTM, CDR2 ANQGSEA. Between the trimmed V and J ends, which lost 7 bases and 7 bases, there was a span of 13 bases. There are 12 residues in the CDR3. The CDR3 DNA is TGCAGCGCAACTTTCACGGGTGAAAAACTGTTTTTT. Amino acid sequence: CSATFTGEKLFF.

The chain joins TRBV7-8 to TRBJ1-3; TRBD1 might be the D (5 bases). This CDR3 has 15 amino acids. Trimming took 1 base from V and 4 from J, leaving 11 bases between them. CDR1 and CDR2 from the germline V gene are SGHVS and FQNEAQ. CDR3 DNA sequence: TGTGCCAGCAGCTTAGAGGGTAGGGGAGGAAACACCATATATTTT. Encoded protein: CASSLEGRGGNTIYF.

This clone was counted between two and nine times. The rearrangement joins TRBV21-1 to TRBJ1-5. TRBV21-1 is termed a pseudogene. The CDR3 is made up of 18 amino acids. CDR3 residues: CASSPSGTYPVGNQPQHF. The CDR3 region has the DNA TGTGCCAGCAGCCCCTCTGGTACTTATCCAGTCGGCAATCAGCCCCAGCATTTT.

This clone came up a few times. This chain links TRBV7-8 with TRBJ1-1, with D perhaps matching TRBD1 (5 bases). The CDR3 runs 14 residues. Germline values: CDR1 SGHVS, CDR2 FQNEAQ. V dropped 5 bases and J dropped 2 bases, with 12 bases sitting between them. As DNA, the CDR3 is TGTGCCAGCAGCCCCTGGGACGGCAACACTGAAGCTTTCTTT. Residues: CASSPWDGNTEAFF.